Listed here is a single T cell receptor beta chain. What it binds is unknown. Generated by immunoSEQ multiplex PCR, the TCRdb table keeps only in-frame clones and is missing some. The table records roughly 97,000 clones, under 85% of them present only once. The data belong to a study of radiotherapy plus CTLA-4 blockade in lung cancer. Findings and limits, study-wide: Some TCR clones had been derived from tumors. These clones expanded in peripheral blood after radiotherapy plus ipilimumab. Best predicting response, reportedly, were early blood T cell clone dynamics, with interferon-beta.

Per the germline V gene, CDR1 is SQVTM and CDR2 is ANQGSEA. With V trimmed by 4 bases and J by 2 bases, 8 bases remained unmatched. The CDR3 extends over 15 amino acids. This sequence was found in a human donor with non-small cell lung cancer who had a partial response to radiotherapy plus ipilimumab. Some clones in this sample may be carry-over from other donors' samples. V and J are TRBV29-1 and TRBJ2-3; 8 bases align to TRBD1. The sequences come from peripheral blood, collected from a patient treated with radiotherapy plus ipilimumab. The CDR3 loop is CSVGATGAYTDTQYF. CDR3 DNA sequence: TGCAGCGTTGGAGCGACAGGGGCGTACACAGATACGCAGTATTTT.